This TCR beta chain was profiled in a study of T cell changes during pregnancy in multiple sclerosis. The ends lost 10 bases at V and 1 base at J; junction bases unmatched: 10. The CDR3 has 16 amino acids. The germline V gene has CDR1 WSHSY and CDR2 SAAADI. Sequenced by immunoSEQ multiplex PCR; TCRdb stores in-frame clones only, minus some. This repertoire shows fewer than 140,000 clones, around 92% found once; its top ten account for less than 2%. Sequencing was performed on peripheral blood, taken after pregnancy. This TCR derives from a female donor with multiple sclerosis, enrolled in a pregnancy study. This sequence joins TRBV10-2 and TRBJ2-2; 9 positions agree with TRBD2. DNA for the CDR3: TGCGCCACCTCGCCGATGACTAGCGGGAACACCGGGGAGCTGTTTTTT. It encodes CATSPMTSGNTGELFF.